These 28 T cell receptor beta chains were all obtained from the same sample, sequenced in a study of persistence of HIV-infected CD4 T cells. Stimulation used about 9.5 ug/mL lysate from CMV-infected fibroblasts. CD40L-negative CD69-negative CD45RO-high memory CD4+ T cells were sorted as populations depleted of antigen-responding cells. Their target antigens are unknown. The immunoSEQ assay was version 4, run in survey mode. Here immunoSEQ multiplex PCR was the method, and the copy in TCRdb shows in-frame clones only, minus some. Among about 30,000 clones, around four fifths were seen once, and the ten largest hold about 0.9%. This material consisted of CD4+ T cells sorted from PBMCs after 18-hour stimulation, taken from a patient who received antiretroviral therapy. The receptors originated from an adult man with HIV who was CMV-seropositive.

This clone was seen only a few times. DNA for the CDR3: TGTGCCAGCAGCTCTCGCAATGAGCAGTTCTTC. Translated, it gives CASSSRNEQFF. V usage is TRBV5-6 and J usage is TRBJ2-1; D gene ambiguous. Germline CDR1 and CDR2: SGHDT and YYEEEE. V was shortened by 3 bases and J by 6 bases, with 4 bases between the two germline ends. This CDR3 contains 11 residues.

This chain uses TRBV7-2 with TRBJ2-7, with TRBD1 identical over 7 bases. From germline, CDR1 is SGHTA and CDR2 FQGNSA. The CDR3 is made up of 15 amino acids. V trimming: 1 base; J trimming: 3 bases; junction bases outside the gene matches: 6. The CDR3 region has the DNA TGTGCCAGCAGCTTAGAGGGGGCGAGCGTCTACGAGCAGTACTTC. This sequence encodes CASSLEGASVYEQYF.

This chain uses TRBV7-9 with TRBJ2-3; D not resolved. Trimming removed 1 base at V and 2 bases at J, with 13 bases between. CDR1 and CDR2 from the germline V gene are SEHNR and FQNEAQ (reference sequence). The CDR3 is 16 residues long. The DNA of the CDR3 is TGTGCCAGCAGCTTAGAGGGAAGTCCCCACACAGATACGCAGTATTTT. As protein: CASSLEGSPHTDTQYF.

CDR3 sequence reads: CASSVGGPQETQYF. The CDR3 DNA is TGTGCCAGCAGCGTAGGGGGCCCCCAAGAGACCCAGTACTTC. The rearrangement joins TRBV9 to TRBJ2-5; a weak D match, TRBD1 (5 bases). The CDR3 is 14 amino acids. CDR1 and CDR2 (germline): SGDLS, YYNGEE. With 0 bases removed from V and 1 base from J, the gap between germline ends came to 7 bases. Together with reference TRBV9 and TRBJ2-5, the CDR3 gives the full variable domain: DSGVTQTPKHLITATGQRVTLRCSPRSGDLSVYWYQQSLDQGLQFLIQYYNGEERAKGNILERFSAQQFPDLHSELNLSSLELGDSALYFCASSVGGPQETQYFGPGTRLLVL.

The rearrangement uses TRBV27 and TRBJ2-7; 8 bases match TRBD2. The CDR3 covers 16 residues. V lost 6 bases, J lost 4 bases, and 14 bases stayed unmatched. The germline V gene encodes CDR1 MNHEY and CDR2 SMNVEV (reference sequence). CDR3 protein: CASRSTGTSPPYEQYF. The CDR3 DNA reads as TGTGCCAGCAGGTCAACCGGGACTAGTCCCCCTTACGAGCAGTACTTC.

The rearrangement uses TRBV20-1 and TRBJ1-1; no reliable D call. V gave up 1 base and J gave up 5 bases, with 5 bases separating them. This CDR3 comprises 11 residues. Germline-derived CDR1 and CDR2 are DFQATT and SNEGSKA (reference sequence). As DNA, the CDR3 is TGCAGTGCTAGAGCGGAGACTGAAGCTTTCTTT. Amino acids: CSARAETEAFF.

This clone was observed a handful of times. Other DNA sequences in the same sample also yield this CDR3. V is TRBV10-3 and J is TRBJ1-5; D not resolved. The CDR3 has 12 residues. CDR1 is ENHRY, CDR2 SYGVKD, per germline. The V end lost 3 bases, the J end lost 4 bases, and 4 bases lay between the germline ends. The DNA of the CDR3 is TGTGCCATCAGTGACAGTAATCAGCCCCAGCATTTT. Translating it yields CAISDSNQPQHF.

V and J are TRBV10-3 and TRBJ1-2; TRBD1 agrees at 11 bases. Per germline, CDR1 ENHRY and CDR2 SYGVKD. CDR3 size: 15 residues. Trimming cost V 6 bases and J 7 bases; bases outside gene matches: 10. The DNA for the CDR3 is TGTGCCATCAGAGATCCCGGGACAGGGGGTGGTGGCTACACCTTC. It translates to CAIRDPGTGGGGYTF.

The rearrangement links TRBV7-2 to TRBJ2-5, with 14 bases matching TRBD2. Trimming took 4 bases from V and 6 from J; bases not matched to a gene: 13. CDR3 length: 18 residues. Germline V gives CDR1 SGHTA, CDR2 FQGNSA. CDR3 region: CASSSSTSGGAGLKTQYF. In DNA, the CDR3 is TGTGCCAGCAGCTCCTCGACTAGCGGGGGGGCCGGGCTAAAGACCCAGTACTTC.

The CDR3 protein is CASSTTGNAFF. In DNA form, the CDR3 reads TGTGCCAGCAGTACTACAGGGAATGCTTTCTTT. The chain recombines TRBV6-5 with TRBJ1-1; TRBD1 might be the D (6 bases). CDR1 MNHEY and CDR2 SVGAGI come from the germline V gene. V was cut by 5 bases and J by 11 bases, with 12 bases left in between. The CDR3 length is 11 residues.

The chain recombines TRBV19 with TRBJ2-7; tentative D call: TRBD1 (6 bases). This CDR3 has 14 residues. V gave up 4 bases and J gave up 3 bases, with 13 bases separating them. Germline-derived CDR1 and CDR2 are LNHDA and SQIVND (reference sequence). CDR3 DNA: TGTGCCAGTAGTACTTCGGACAGAAACTACGAGCAGTACTTC. Translated, it gives CASSTSDRNYEQYF.

The gene calls are TRBV3-1 (or the pseudogene TRBV3-2) and TRBJ2-7, with 10 nucleotides matching TRBD1. The CDR3 loop spans 18 amino acids. The J segment lost 6 bases and the V segment lost 1 base, leaving 15 bases of the junction unmatched. CDR1 and CDR2 (germline): LGHDT, YNNKEL (reference sequence). This CDR3 reads CASSQAHRQGAKTSEQYF. The CDR3, as DNA: TGTGCCAGCAGCCAAGCTCATAGACAGGGGGCGAAAACGAGCGAGCAGTACTTC.

J is TRBJ2-1 and V is TRBV28; 11 bases map to TRBD2. The trim removed 6 bases at V and 4 bases at J, leaving 2 bases unmatched. In germline, CDR1 is MDHEN, CDR2 SYDVKM. This CDR3 region has 14 residues. CDR3: CASRTSGGYNEQFF. CDR3 nucleotide sequence: TGTGCCAGCAGAACTAGCGGGGGTTACAATGAGCAGTTCTTC.

This chain links TRBV3-1 (or the pseudogene TRBV3-2) with TRBJ2-7; TRBD2 matches at 10 bases. The junction had 5 bases not matched to a gene; V was cut back by 3 bases and J by 6 bases. The CDR3 has 14 amino acids. Germline CDR1 is LGHDT and CDR2 is YNNKEL (reference sequence). The DNA for the CDR3 is TGTGCCAGCAGCCACGGGACTAGCGACGGCGAGCAGTACTTC. It encodes CASSHGTSDGEQYF.

The chain uses TRBV5-1 and TRBJ1-1, with TRBD1 identical over 7 bases. The CDR3 spans 18 residues. The V gene's germline CDR1 is SGHRS and CDR2 YFSETQ. V shed 6 bases, J shed 1 base, and the junction held 18 bases outside the gene matches. CDR3 nucleotide sequence: TGCGCCAGCAAACAGGGGATTTTACAGCTATCAAAGAACACTGAAGCTTTCTTT. It is translated as CASKQGILQLSKNTEAFF.

This rearrangement joins TRBV6-2 or TRBV6-3 to TRBJ2-5; D perhaps matches TRBD1 (5 bases). Germline CDR1 is MNHEY and CDR2 is SVGEGT. V was shortened by 5 bases and J by 3 bases, with 10 bases between the two germline ends. The CDR3 runs 13 residues. The CDR3 DNA follows: TGTGCCAGCAGTCAGGGTGGCAAAGAGACCCAGTACTTC. Translation gives CASSQGGKETQYF.

Turning to this clone: An end of the junction differs from the germline gene, which may be a read error. The rearrangement links TRBV7-7 to TRBJ2-1, with 9 bases that match TRBD2. CDR3 length equals 15 residues. CDR1 SSHAT and CDR2 FNYEAQ come from the germline V gene (reference sequence). The DNA for the CDR3 is TGTGCTAGCAGCCCTAGCGGGACAGTGAGGGATGAGCAGTTCTTC. Translating it yields CASSPSGTVRDEQFF.

This chain links TRBV30 with TRBJ1-5; 8 positions agree with TRBD1. Germline V gene data show CDR1 as GTSNPN and CDR2 as SVGIG (reference sequence). The CDR3 has 13 amino acids. V lost 2 bases to trimming and J lost 6 bases; unmatched junction nucleotides: 3. Here the CDR3 DNA reads TGTGCCTGGAGTACAGGGGGAACTCAGCCCCAGCATTTT. It translates to CAWSTGGTQPQHF. Using reference TRBV30 and TRBJ1-5 for the parts outside the CDR3, the full variable domain is SQTIHQWPATLVQPVGSPLSLECTVEGTSNPNLYWYRQAAGRGLQLLFYSVGIGQISSEVPQNLSASRPQDRQFILSSKKLLLSDSGFYLCAWSTGGTQPQHFGDGTRLSIL.

The chain links TRBV5-3 to TRBJ2-4; D unresolved. TRBV5-3 is identified as an open reading frame with a role that is uncertain. The CDR3 sequence is 15 residues long. The V end lost 1 base, the J end lost 0 bases, and 8 bases lay between the germline ends. The CDR3 is CARSLRPPAKNIQYF. The CDR3 nucleotides are TGTGCCAGAAGCTTGAGACCCCCAGCCAAAAACATTCAGTACTTC.

This clone was observed a few times. V usage is TRBV4-1 and J usage is TRBJ2-1; 8 bases match TRBD2. Trimming cost V 4 bases and J 5 bases; bases outside gene matches: 1. This CDR3 has 13 residues. Germline CDR1 MGHRA, CDR2 YSYEKL. CDR3 protein: CASSRSGDNEQFF. For the CDR3, the DNA is TGCGCCAGCAGCCGTAGCGGGGACAATGAGCAGTTCTTC.

The rearrangement joins TRBV6-2 or TRBV6-3 to TRBJ2-7; the match to TRBD1 covers 7 bases. The CDR3 covers 16 residues. Unmatched junction bases numbered 13, after V lost 6 bases and J lost 2 bases. CDR1 and CDR2 (germline): MNHEY, SVGEGT. CDR3 bases: TGTGCCAGCAGCCCAGAACCACAGGGGTCCACCTACGAGCAGTACTTC. This gives the protein CASSPEPQGSTYEQYF.

In its sample, this clone was seen a few times. CDR3 residues: CASSPTPHGVGNSPLHF. CDR3 bases: TGTGCCAGCAGCCCGACGCCACACGGGGTTGGTAATTCACCCCTCCACTTT. The rearrangement links TRBV7-9 to TRBJ1-6; D gene ambiguous. CDR1 SEHNR and CDR2 FQNEAQ come from the germline V gene (reference sequence). The CDR3 is 17 residues long. Trimming left V 5 bases short and J 6 bases short, with 20 bases between.

As DNA, the CDR3 is TGTGCCAGTAGCACAGGGTTTGGGCAGCCCCAGCATTTT. Translated: CASSTGFGQPQHF. The chain couples TRBV19 to TRBJ1-5; weak D call: TRBD1 (6 bases). There are 13 residues in the CDR3. V lost 6 bases and J lost 7, with 13 bases in between. In germline, CDR1 is LNHDA, CDR2 SQIVND (reference sequence).

The chain uses TRBV18 and TRBJ2-6, with D unresolved. Trimming removed 6 bases at V and 2 bases at J, with 11 bases between. The CDR3 is 15 amino acids. Germline CDR1 is KGHSH and CDR2 is LQKENI. The DNA of the CDR3 is TGTGCCAGCTCCCTCGATCGGCCTGGGGCCAACGTCCTGACTTTC. It specifies CASSLDRPGANVLTF.

This chain joins TRBV7-2 and TRBJ2-1; TRBD2 might be the D (6 bases). The CDR3 totals 16 residues. The germline V gene encodes CDR1 SGHTA and CDR2 FQGNSA. V lost 3 bases, J lost 3 bases, and 15 bases lay in between. CDR3 nucleotides: TGTGCCAGCAGCTTTCAGGGTGGGGGGATCTACAATGAGCAGTTCTTC. As protein: CASSFQGGGIYNEQFF.

This clone came up once. The rearrangement uses TRBV4-2 and TRBJ2-3, with D possibly being TRBD1 (5 bases). Trimming stripped 6 bases from V and 2 bases from J, with 15 bases between. CDR1 and CDR2 from the germline V gene are LGHNA and YNFKEQ. The CDR3 runs to 15 residues. CDR3 region: CASSLTTVVTDTQYF. For the CDR3, the DNA is TGTGCCAGCAGTCTCACGACAGTAGTCACAGATACGCAGTATTTT.

The chain uses TRBV7-9 and TRBJ2-7; 11 bases map to TRBD2. The ends lost 5 bases at V and 4 bases at J; junction bases unmatched: 7. This CDR3 comprises 15 residues. Germline CDR1 is SEHNR and CDR2 is FQNEAQ (reference sequence). Here the CDR3 reads CASSPAASGGYEQYF. The CDR3, as DNA: TGTGCCAGCAGCCCAGCGGCTAGCGGGGGGTACGAGCAGTACTTC.

The V call is TRBV6-5, the J call TRBJ1-1; 7 nucleotides match TRBD1. The CDR3 spans 15 residues. V dropped 5 bases and J dropped 2; count of bases not matched to a gene: 8. CDR1 and CDR2 from the germline V gene are MNHEY and SVGAGI. The CDR3 DNA sequence: TGTGCCAGCAGTCTCCCGGGACAGCTTAACACTGAAGCTTTCTTT. Translating it yields CASSLPGQLNTEAFF.